This TCR beta chain was identified in a study of follicular helper T cells after annual influenza vaccination. Turning to the study itself: Days 0, 7 and 28 post-vaccination were the blood draw times.

CDR1 is GTSNPN and CDR2 is SVGIG in the germline V gene (reference sequence). The CDR3 spans 15 residues. Between the trimmed V and J ends, which lost 3 bases and 1 base, there was a span of 13 bases. Survey level resolution was used for TCRB sequencing. Generated by immunoSEQ multiplex PCR, the TCRdb table keeps only in-frame clones and is missing some. Its table records 41 clones. The sample holds a few counts of this clone. The antigen is undetermined. Time point denoted: 2015-2016 season, 7 days after influenza vaccination. The cells came from PBMC given overlapping influenza protein peptide pools for 15 to 20 hours.

This rearrangement joins TRBV30 to TRBJ1-5; tentative D call: TRBD1 (6 bases). The sample consisted of CXCR5+ CD38+ circulating T follicular helper cells from blood, cultured in vitro and sorted as CD69+ CD200+, taken 7 days after influenza vaccination. Indicated subset: circulating Tfh, non-naive CD4+CXCR5+PD-1+ (ICOS+CD38+ or ICOS-CD38-). The source of this sequence is an adult who received the influenza vaccine. This chain's CDR3 is CAWSGGQKSNQPQHF. The CDR3, as DNA: TGTGCCTGGAGCGGCGGACAGAAAAGCAATCAGCCCCAGCATTTT.